The rows below give T cell receptor beta chains drawn from one sample of a study of blood T cell repertoires in COVID-19. Method: immunoSEQ multiplex PCR; TCRdb's copy keeps in-frame clones and lacks some. The data show a few hundred thousand clones, around 83% seen once. Sequenced sample: peripheral blood. The receptors here all came from a woman over 75 with COVID-19, enrolled during active disease. Each CDR3 is given with its conserved first and last residue. A D gene is named only where the DNA matches it firmly. Clone size is given for some rows only: seen once, a few or many times, or a class if the clone is expanded.

D,J,size,V,DNA,CDR3
-,TRBJ1-1,-,TRBV7-3,TGTGCCAGCAGCTTAAAGGAGAGGAACACTGAAGCTTTCTTT,CASSLKERNTEAFF
-,TRBJ2-3,-,TRBV5-5,TGTGCCATACCTCGGGGGGATACGCAGTATTTT,CAIPRGDTQYF
-,TRBJ1-5,-,TRBV11-2,TGTGCCAGCAGCTTAGGGGACATTATTAGCAATCAGCCCCAGCATTTT,CASSLGDIISNQPQHF
-,TRBJ1-1,few,TRBV3-1/TRBV3-2,TGTGCCAGCAGCCGAGGGGGGAACACTGAAGCTTTCTTT,CASSRGGNTEAFF
TRBD2,TRBJ2-7,-,TRBV7-2,TGTGCCAGCAGCTTAGAGCGGGGAGGGTACGAGCAGTACTTC,CASSLERGGYEQYF
TRBD2,TRBJ2-3,-,TRBV5-1,TGCGCCAGCAGCTATTTCGGGACTAGTAGCACAGATACGCAGTATTTT,CASSYFGTSSTDTQYF
-,TRBJ1-2,-,TRBV6-2/TRBV6-3,TGTGCCAGCAGTTACGAGCAGGGAAACTATGGCTACACCTTC,CASSYEQGNYGYTF
-,TRBJ1-3,-,TRBV7-2,TGTGCCACTACGAGGTCAGGGCAGTACTCTGGAAACACCATATATTTT,CATTRSGQYSGNTIYF
-,TRBJ2-7,-,TRBV12-5,TGTGCTAGTGCCAGGCAAGGGGGTTTATCCTACGAGCAGTACTTC,CASARQGGLSYEQYF
TRBD1,TRBJ1-6,-,TRBV6-1,TGTGCCAGCAGTGGCCCCGGGACAGGGAGTAATTCACCCCTCCACTTT,CASSGPGTGSNSPLHF
-,TRBJ1-1,-,TRBV21-1,TGTGCCAGGAACAGGGGTAGGTGTTACACTGAAGCTTTCTTT,CARNRGRCYTEAFF
TRBD1,TRBJ2-2,-,TRBV7-3,TGTGCCAGCAGCCCCGGGACAGGGGGCACCGGGGAGCTGTTTTTT,CASSPGTGGTGELFF
TRBD2,TRBJ2-7,-,TRBV6-2/TRBV6-3,TGTGCCAGCACCCCGGCTAGCGGGGCCTCCTACGAGCAGTACTTC,CASTPASGASYEQYF
-,TRBJ1-4,-,TRBV18,TGTGCCAGCTCACCACAGCGTAATGAAAAACTGTTTTTT,CASSPQRNEKLFF
-,TRBJ1-5,-,TRBV19,TGTGCCAGTAGTACGAGTAGCAATCAGCCCCAGCATTTT,CASSTSSNQPQHF
TRBD1,TRBJ1-2,-,TRBV30,TGTGCCTGGAGGGCTCAGAGAACCGGGACAGGGCCTGGGAGTGGCTACACCTTC,CAWRAQRTGTGPGSGYTF
TRBD1,TRBJ1-4,-,TRBV30,TGTGCCTGGAGCCAAGGGACAGCACTTAATGAAAAACTGTTTTTT,CAWSQGTALNEKLFF
TRBD2,TRBJ2-7,-,TRBV2,TGTGCCAGCAGCCCGGGGACTAGACGCGAGCAGTACTTC,CASSPGTRREQYF